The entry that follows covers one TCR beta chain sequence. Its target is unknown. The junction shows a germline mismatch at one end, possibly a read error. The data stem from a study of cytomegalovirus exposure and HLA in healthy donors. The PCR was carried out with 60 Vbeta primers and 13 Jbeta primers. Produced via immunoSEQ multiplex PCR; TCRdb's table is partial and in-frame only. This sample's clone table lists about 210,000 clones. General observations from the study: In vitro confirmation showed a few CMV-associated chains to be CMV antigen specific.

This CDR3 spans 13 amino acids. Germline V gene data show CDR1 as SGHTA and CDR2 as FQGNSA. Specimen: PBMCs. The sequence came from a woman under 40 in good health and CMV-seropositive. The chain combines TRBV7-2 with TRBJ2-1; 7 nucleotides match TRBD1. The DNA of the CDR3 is TGTGCCAGCAGCTCCACTGCAGGGGGTGAGGGAATCTTC. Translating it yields CASSSTAGGEGIF.